These 18 T cell receptor beta chains were sequenced from one sample in a study of blood T cell repertoires in COVID-19. Repertoires were generated with immunoSEQ multiplex PCR, while TCRdb's copy carries only in-frame clones and drops some. The repertoire holds 250,000 to 350,000 clones, with roughly 87% as singletons. The sample taken for sequencing was peripheral blood. These receptors were taken from a man aged 18 to 30 with active or convalescent COVID-19.

This rearrangement joins TRBV27 to TRBJ1-3; TRBD1 aligns across 7 bases. The CDR3 is 15 amino acids. Germline V lookup: CDR1 MNHEY, CDR2 SMNVEV (reference sequence). Trimming cost V 2 bases and J 4 bases; bases outside gene matches: 5. The CDR3 nucleotides are TGTGCCAGCAGTTTAACCCCGGGACAGGGAAACACCATATATTTT. Protein product: CASSLTPGQGNTIYF.

This clone has a handful of counts. V gene TRBV20-1 combines with J gene TRBJ1-2, with unresolved D. Germline CDR1 is DFQATT and CDR2 is SNEGSKA (reference sequence). Between the trimmed V and J ends, which lost 3 bases and 2 bases, there was a span of 16 bases. The CDR3 has 15 amino acids. CDR3 DNA sequence: TGCAGTGCTAGTATCCTCCGAGCACTAAACTATGGCTACACCTTC. Translation: CSASILRALNYGYTF.

The chain carries TRBV5-6 and TRBJ2-7, with 9 bases fitting TRBD2. V dropped 2 bases and J dropped 2; count of bases not matched to a gene: 2. CDR3 size: 14 residues. Germline values: CDR1 SGHDT, CDR2 YYEEEE. CDR3 sequence reads: CASSFLAGTYEQYF. CDR3 coding DNA: TGTGCCAGCAGCTTTCTAGCGGGGACCTACGAGCAGTACTTC.

This chain joins TRBV6-5 and TRBJ2-7; 11 positions match TRBD2. The V gene end was trimmed by 6 bases and the J gene end by 4 bases; junction bases not matched to a gene: 8. The CDR3 is 15 residues long. Germline values: CDR1 MNHEY, CDR2 SVGAGI. CDR3 bases: TGTGCCAGCAGCTTAGCGGGAGGGTCTTGGTACGAGCAGTACTTC. It encodes CASSLAGGSWYEQYF.

V and J are TRBV6-5 and TRBJ1-3; D gene uncertain. This CDR3 comprises 14 residues. With 8 bases removed from V and 3 bases from J, the gap between germline ends came to 14 bases. In germline, CDR1 is MNHEY, CDR2 SVGAGI. CDR3 protein: CASSPSRYGNTIYF. The CDR3 DNA sequence: TGTGCCAGCTCCCCGTCGAGATATGGAAACACCATATATTTT.

In this sample, this clone turned up once. This CDR3 reads CASSQIGTSGGNEQFF. In DNA form, the CDR3 reads TGTGCCAGCAGCCAGATAGGGACTAGCGGTGGCAATGAGCAGTTCTTC. This chain connects TRBV7-6 to TRBJ2-1, with 11 bases matching TRBD2. This CDR3 is 16 amino acids long. In germline, CDR1 is SGHVS, CDR2 FNYEAQ. J lost 6 bases, V lost 5 bases, and 9 bases had no gene match.

This rearrangement joins TRBV28 to TRBJ1-2; 7 positions match TRBD1. Germline V gene lookup returns CDR1 MDHEN and CDR2 SYDVKM. V was clipped by 6 bases and J by 8 bases; unmatched bases: 6. This CDR3 comprises 12 residues. Here the CDR3 reads CASRVEGAGYTF. As DNA, the CDR3 is TGTGCCAGCAGGGTAGAGGGGGCGGGCTACACCTTC.

The gene calls are TRBV6-5 and TRBJ1-5; 10 nucleotides line up with TRBD1. V was pared by 6 bases and J by 5 bases, with 4 bases of the junction left unmatched. The CDR3 is 14 amino acids. Germline assignment: CDR1 MNHEY and CDR2 SVGAGI. This chain's CDR3 is CASSPGQGYQPQHF. As DNA, the CDR3 is TGTGCCAGCAGCCCGGGACAGGGGTATCAGCCCCAGCATTTT.

This chain links TRBV7-8 with TRBJ2-7; weak D call: TRBD1 (5 bases). V dropped 0 bases and J dropped 2 bases, with 11 bases sitting between them. Germline CDR1 is SGHVS and CDR2 is FQNEAQ. This CDR3 spans 15 amino acids. The CDR3 DNA sequence: TGTGCCAGCAGCTTAGCGGTGCAGGGTCCCTACGAGCAGTACTTC. This codes for CASSLAVQGPYEQYF.

DNA of the CDR3: TGTGCCATCAGTGAGGGGGGACTAGCGGGAGTCTCCTACAATGAGCAGTTCTTC. Its translation is CAISEGGLAGVSYNEQFF. The chain uses TRBV10-3 and TRBJ2-1; 14 bases match TRBD2. The CDR3 sequence is 18 residues long. The V gene end was trimmed by 2 bases and the J gene end by 0 bases; junction bases not matched to a gene: 3. From germline, CDR1 is ENHRY and CDR2 SYGVKD.

The V gene is TRBV4-1, the J gene TRBJ1-1, with 10 bases fitting TRBD1. Germline-derived CDR1 and CDR2 are MGHRA and YSYEKL. This CDR3 region has 17 residues. The ends lost 6 bases at V and 5 bases at J; junction bases unmatched: 15. CDR3: CASSLTGTGARGTEAFF. CDR3 nucleotides: TGCGCCAGCAGTCTGACCGGGACAGGGGCAAGGGGGACTGAAGCTTTCTTT.

This clone has only a few counts. The rearrangement joins TRBV27 to TRBJ2-1; 9 bases are shared with TRBD2. CDR1 and CDR2 from the germline V gene are MNHEY and SMNVEV (reference sequence). Losses at the gene ends were 2 bases for V and 0 bases for J; bases not matched to a gene: 8. This CDR3 contains 18 residues. CDR3 residues: CASSLKGLASPSYNEQFF. The CDR3 DNA is TGTGCCAGCAGTTTAAAAGGACTAGCGTCCCCCTCCTACAATGAGCAGTTCTTC.

This clone was seen once. This chain connects TRBV6-6 to TRBJ2-7; 9 bases fit TRBD1. Per the germline V gene, CDR1 is MNHNY and CDR2 is SVGAGI (reference sequence). The CDR3 is made up of 14 amino acids. With 10 bases clipped from V and 0 bases from J, the junction kept 7 bases outside the gene matches. CDR3 region: CATTGTGNSYEQYF. DNA for the CDR3: TGTGCCACAACCGGGACAGGGAACTCCTACGAGCAGTACTTC.

The chain links TRBV6-5 to TRBJ2-6, with a weak D call TRBD2 (6 bases). The CDR3 covers 15 residues. Germline values: CDR1 MNHEY, CDR2 SVGAGI. V lost 8 bases and J 2 bases, leaving 13 bases between the germline ends. Written as DNA, the CDR3 is TGTGCCAGCGGCCGGCCGGGGGCTGGGGCCAACGTCCTGACTTTC. The encoded protein is CASGRPGAGANVLTF.

This chain uses TRBV19 with TRBJ1-2, with D possibly TRBD1 on 6 matching bases. This CDR3 is 14 amino acids long. Germline V CDR1 and CDR2: LNHDA, SQIVND (reference sequence). Trimming left V 1 base short and J 7 bases short, with 13 bases between. CDR3: CASSIGQGRGGYTF. For the CDR3, the DNA is TGTGCCAGTAGTATAGGGCAGGGGCGAGGTGGCTACACCTTC.

The genes are TRBV6-1 and TRBJ1-2; 9 bases fit TRBD1. This CDR3 spans 15 amino acids. The V gene end was trimmed by 2 bases and the J gene end by 6 bases; junction bases not matched to a gene: 7. Germline lookup yields CDR1 MNHNS and CDR2 SASEGT. CDR3 region: CASSESVGQGHGYTF. CDR3 sequence (DNA): TGTGCCAGCAGTGAATCTGTCGGACAGGGGCATGGCTACACCTTC.

The chain recombines TRBV15 with TRBJ2-1; unclear D gene. The CDR3 runs 12 residues. Trimming took 8 bases from V and 5 from J, leaving 10 bases between them. Per germline, CDR1 LNHNV and CDR2 YYDKDF (reference sequence). The CDR3 here is CATSDWNNEQFF. For the CDR3, the DNA is TGTGCCACCTCAGACTGGAACAATGAGCAGTTCTTC.

The chain uses TRBV19 and TRBJ1-1; the match to TRBD1 covers 9 bases. Trimming took 10 bases from V and 4 from J; bases not matched to a gene: 10. The CDR3 runs to 14 residues. Germline V gives CDR1 LNHDA, CDR2 SQIVND (reference sequence). The CDR3 DNA is TGTGCCACAAGGACAGGGGCAGTGGGCACTGAAGCTTTCTTT. It codes for CATRTGAVGTEAFF.